These 19 T cell receptor beta chains were sequenced from one sample in a study of CD8 T cells in Susac syndrome. RNA totalling about 0.5 to 1 ug underwent reverse transcription with random hexamers. TCRdb called the immunoSEQ multiplex PCR reads again in MiXCR, with one record for every CDR3 protein. This table holds some 170,000 distinct CDR3 sequences, approximately 94% found once. Input material: CD4+ T cells from PBMCs. The origin of the receptors is a human donor in good health.

The rearrangement uses TRBV29-1 and TRBJ2-5, with 8 bases fitting TRBD1. In germline, CDR1 is SQVTM, CDR2 ANQGSEA. The CDR3 has 14 residues. Unmatched junction bases numbered 4, after V lost 1 base and J lost 3 bases. The CDR3 DNA reads as TGCAGCGTTGAAGGATACAGGGGGGAAGAGACCCAGTACTTC. This gives the protein CSVEGYRGEETQYF.

The chain employs TRBV29-1 and TRBJ2-7, with a weak D call TRBD2 (6 bases). The length of the CDR3 is 11 residues. The germline V and J ends were trimmed by 4 bases and 7 bases, with 11 bases remaining between them. Germline V gene lookup returns CDR1 SQVTM and CDR2 ANQGSEA. CDR3: CSVAGVGEQYF. For the CDR3, the DNA is TGCAGCGTTGCGGGGGTAGGGGAGCAGTACTTC.

The chain is built from TRBV2 and TRBJ2-7; 14 nucleotides line up with TRBD2. Germline CDR1 is SNHLY and CDR2 is FYNNEI. The CDR3 length is 16 residues. Unmatched junction bases numbered 11, after V lost 6 bases and J lost 7 bases. The CDR3 here is CASRFAGTSGRHEQYF. The DNA of the CDR3 is TGTGCCAGCAGATTTGCCGGGACTAGCGGGAGACATGAGCAGTACTTC. Together with reference TRBV2 and TRBJ2-7, the CDR3 gives the full variable domain: EPEVTQTPSHQVTQMGQEVILRCVPISNHLYFYWYRQILGQKVEFLVSFYNNEISEKSEIFDDQFSVERPDGSNFTLKIRSTKLEDSAMYFCASRFAGTSGRHEQYFGPGTRLTVT.

This clonotype was seen once. The V call is TRBV12-3 or TRBV12-4, the J call TRBJ2-7; D remains unclear. V was shortened by 0 bases and J by 0 bases, with 9 bases between the two germline ends. The CDR3 loop spans 15 amino acids. This CDR3 reads CASSLAALSSYEQYF. CDR3 nucleotides: TGTGCCAGCAGTTTAGCGGCTTTGAGCTCCTACGAGCAGTACTTC.

The chain employs TRBV20-1 and TRBJ2-7, with TRBD2 identical over 7 bases. V lost 6 bases and J lost 3; bases outside the gene matches: 8. CDR3 length equals 13 residues. CDR1 and CDR2 (germline): DFQATT, SNEGSKA (reference sequence). The CDR3, as DNA: TGCAGTGCCCTCCCCGGGGGGAACTACGAGCAGTACTTC. This encodes CSALPGGNYEQYF.

V is TRBV30 and J is TRBJ2-1; D might be TRBD2 (6 bases). The V and J ends lost 5 bases and 4 bases respectively, with 15 bases between them. The CDR3 runs 14 residues. Germline loops: CDR1 GTSNPN, CDR2 SVGIG (reference sequence). CDR3 coding DNA: TGTGCCTGGTCATACGGGGGTACTTACAATGAGCAGTTCTTC. Translated, it gives CAWSYGGTYNEQFF.

This clonotype was recorded only once. The CDR3 sequence is CASSQGLAGDQFF. CDR3 bases: TGTGCCAGCAGCCAGGGACTAGCGGGGGACCAGTTCTTC. The genes are TRBV3-1 and TRBJ2-1, with 14 bases aligning to TRBD2. Trimming removed 3 bases from V and 13 bases from J; junction bases left unmatched: 2. Germline-derived CDR1 and CDR2 are LGHDT and YNNKEL (reference sequence). The CDR3 is 13 residues long.

This rearrangement joins TRBV5-1 to TRBJ1-4; D unresolved. V lost 2 bases to trimming and J lost 0 bases, with 5 bases between them. CDR3 size: 14 residues. Germline V gene sequence: CDR1 SGHRS, CDR2 YFSETQ. CDR3 in DNA: TGCGCCAGCAGCTTTACAGCAACTAATGAAAAACTGTTTTTT. It encodes CASSFTATNEKLFF.

V and J are TRBV11-2 and TRBJ2-2; tentative D call: TRBD2 (6 bases). The CDR3 sequence is 16 residues long. Trimming pared 1 base from V and 4 bases from J, leaving 13 bases between. The germline V gene has CDR1 SGHAT and CDR2 FQNNGV. DNA for the CDR3: TGTGCCAGCAGCTTAGTCTTAGCGGACGGCACCGGGGAGCTGTTTTTT. Translation gives CASSLVLADGTGELFF.

This chain connects TRBV30 to TRBJ2-2; TRBD1 agrees at 8 bases. In germline, CDR1 is GTSNPN, CDR2 SVGIG (reference sequence). V dropped 5 bases and J dropped 6; count of bases not matched to a gene: 2. This CDR3 has 12 residues. The CDR3 DNA sequence: TGTGCCTGGGGACAGGGCTCCGGGGAGCTGTTTTTT. Its translation is CAWGQGSGELFF.

This chain connects TRBV20-1 to TRBJ2-1; no reliable D call. CDR3 length: 12 amino acids. Trimming cost V 3 bases and J 3 bases, with 6 bases left between them. Germline V gene lookup returns CDR1 DFQATT and CDR2 SNEGSKA (reference sequence). CDR3 in DNA: TGCAGTGCTAGTCAAATCTACAATGAGCAGTTCTTC. This gives the protein CSASQIYNEQFF.

This clonotype has more than one count but fewer than ten. Here the CDR3 DNA reads TGTGCCAGCAGCCAACGAAACTTTAACTATGGCTACACCTTC. Translation gives CASSQRNFNYGYTF. This sequence joins TRBV6-5 and TRBJ1-2; no reliable D call. The CDR3 loop spans 14 amino acids. Per the germline V gene, CDR1 is MNHEY and CDR2 is SVGAGI. Trimming cost V 6 bases and J 1 base, with 12 bases left between them.

This sequence joins TRBV28 and TRBJ2-7; D not resolved. Germline V gives CDR1 MDHEN, CDR2 SYDVKM. V was pared by 6 bases and J by 7 bases, with 10 bases between. The CDR3 is made up of 11 amino acids. The CDR3 reads CASSPSWEQYF. For the CDR3, the DNA is TGTGCCAGCAGCCCTTCGTGGGAGCAGTACTTC. The full variable domain, its missing parts supplied by reference TRBV28 and TRBJ2-7, is DVKVTQSSRYLVKRTGEKVFLECVQDMDHENMFWYRQDPGLGLRLIYFSYDVKMKEKGDIPEGYSVSREKKERFSLILESASTNQTSMYLCASSPSWEQYFGPGTRLTVT.

A single count supports this clonotype. The CDR3 sequence is CASSLSTSGKGEQYF. CDR3 nucleotide sequence: TGTGCCAGCAGCTTAAGCACTAGCGGGAAGGGTGAGCAGTACTTC. The chain is built from TRBV7-2 and TRBJ2-7; 10 bases map to TRBD2. The CDR3 is made up of 15 amino acids. Germline values: CDR1 SGHTA, CDR2 FQGNSA. Losses at the gene ends were 2 bases for V and 7 bases for J; bases not matched to a gene: 8.

V gene TRBV28 combines with J gene TRBJ2-3, with D maybe TRBD2 (6 bases). Germline V CDR1 and CDR2: MDHEN, SYDVKM. This CDR3 contains 16 residues. The germline V and J ends were trimmed by 1 base and 1 base, with 12 bases remaining between them. CDR3 DNA sequence: TGTGCCAGCAGTTTATTATCCGGGAGTGGCACAGATACGCAGTATTTT. Amino acids: CASSLLSGSGTDTQYF.

The gene calls are TRBV25-1 and TRBJ1-2; D remains ambiguous. Trimming left V 1 base short and J 4 bases short, with 13 bases between. Per the germline V gene, CDR1 is MGHDK and CDR2 is SYGVNS. The CDR3 runs to 15 residues. CDR3 in amino acids: CASSESLSTPYGYTF. The CDR3 nucleotides read TGTGCCAGCAGTGAATCGCTAAGTACTCCCTATGGCTACACCTTC.

The chain carries TRBV20-1 and TRBJ2-4; D is ambiguous. CDR1 and CDR2 (germline): DFQATT, SNEGSKA (reference sequence). This CDR3 region has 14 residues. The V and J ends lost 6 bases and 0 bases respectively, with 12 bases between them. The CDR3 loop reads CSARRRLAKNIQYF. The CDR3, as DNA: TGCAGTGCCCGACGTCGCCTAGCCAAAAACATTCAGTACTTC.

The chain combines TRBV20-1 with TRBJ2-7, with no clear D. The CDR3 is 14 amino acids. The germline V gene has CDR1 DFQATT and CDR2 SNEGSKA (reference sequence). V was clipped by 0 bases and J by 3 bases, with 12 bases between them. The CDR3 protein is CSARDFRRRYEQYF. The CDR3 coding sequence is TGCAGTGCTAGAGATTTCCGCCGACGCTACGAGCAGTACTTC.

The genes are TRBV5-6 and TRBJ2-1, with D maybe TRBD2 (6 bases). V shed 1 base and J shed 8 bases, with 19 bases lying between them. The CDR3 contains 16 residues. Germline assignment: CDR1 SGHDT and CDR2 YYEEEE. CDR3 loop: CASSLRRDSWGHEQFF. The CDR3 DNA reads as TGTGCCAGCAGCTTGAGACGGGACTCCTGGGGCCATGAGCAGTTCTTC.